This T cell receptor (beta chain) came from a study of response to subunit inactivated influenza vaccine. The sample holds one count of this clonotype. Per the germline V gene, CDR1 is LNHDA and CDR2 is SQIVND (reference sequence). V was clipped by 3 bases and J by 8 bases, with 14 bases between them. This CDR3 has 14 residues. TCRdb re-analysed the RT-PCR reads in MiXCR, keeping a single row per CDR3 protein. The sample lists 490,000 or so distinct CDR3 sequences, roughly 8.2% occurring once. The receptor was isolated from a man aged 45-69 years who received an inactivated influenza vaccine. Here the sequenced sample was PBMCs from blood, taken around 25 months after vaccination. This rearrangement joins TRBV19 to TRBJ2-4, with D tentatively TRBD1 (6 bases). The CDR3 DNA reads TGTGCCAGTAGTATTTCAGGGGAACGCGACATTCAGTACTTC. It specifies CASSISGERDIQYF. Using reference TRBV19 and TRBJ2-4 for the parts outside the CDR3, the full variable domain is DGGITQSPKYLFRKEGQNVTLSCEQNLNHDAMYWYRQDPGQGLRLIYYSQIVNDFQKGDIAEGYSVSREKKESFPLTVTSAQKNPTAFYLCASSISGERDIQYFGAGTRLSVL.